This T cell receptor beta chain originates from a study of cytomegalovirus exposure and HLA in healthy donors. Study findings and constraints: Later on, a genetic analysis was performed. It linked a missense variant in DCLRE1C with V- and J-gene trimming of TCR beta. Some V segments, including TRBV6-2 and TRBV6-3, were excluded as indistinguishable. In a later analysis, HLA-C alleles had the fewest associated TCRs, DRB1 alleles the most.

Germline V gene lookup returns CDR1 SEHNR and CDR2 FQNEAQ (reference sequence). The V gene end was trimmed by 6 bases and the J gene end by 3 bases; junction bases not matched to a gene: 4. The CDR3 is 14 amino acids. With respect to this clone: The antigen remains undetermined.

Primers: 60 Vbeta forward and 13 Jbeta reverse. The table came from immunoSEQ multiplex PCR; TCRdb's copy has only in-frame clones and leaves some out. Among about 150,000 clones listed, roughly 78% were seen once. The chain links TRBV7-9 to TRBJ2-3; the match to TRBD2 covers 9 bases. This clonotype was obtained from a man between 50 and 59 years old in good health and CMV-seropositive. What was sequenced was PBMCs. DNA of the CDR3: TGTGCCAGCAGTCCTAGCGGGATTACAGATACGCAGTATTTT. Amino acid sequence: CASSPSGITDTQYF.